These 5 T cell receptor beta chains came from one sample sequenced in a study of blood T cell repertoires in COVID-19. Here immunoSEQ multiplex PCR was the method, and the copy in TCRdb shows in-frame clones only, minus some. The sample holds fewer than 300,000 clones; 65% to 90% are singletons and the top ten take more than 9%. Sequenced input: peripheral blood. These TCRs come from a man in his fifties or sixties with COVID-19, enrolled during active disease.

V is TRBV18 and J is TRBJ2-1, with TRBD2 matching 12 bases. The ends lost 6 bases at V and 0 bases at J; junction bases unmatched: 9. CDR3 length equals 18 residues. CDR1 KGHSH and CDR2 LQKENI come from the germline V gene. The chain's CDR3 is CASSPRTSGASSYNEQFF. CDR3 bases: TGTGCCAGCTCTCCAAGGACTAGCGGGGCCAGCTCCTACAATGAGCAGTTCTTC. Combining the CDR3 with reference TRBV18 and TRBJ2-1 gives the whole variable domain NAGVMQNPRHLVRRRGQEARLRCSPMKGHSHVYWYRQLPEEGLKFMVYLQKENIIDESGMPKERFSAEFPKEGPSILRIQQVVRGDSAAYFCASSPRTSGASSYNEQFFGPGTRLTVL.

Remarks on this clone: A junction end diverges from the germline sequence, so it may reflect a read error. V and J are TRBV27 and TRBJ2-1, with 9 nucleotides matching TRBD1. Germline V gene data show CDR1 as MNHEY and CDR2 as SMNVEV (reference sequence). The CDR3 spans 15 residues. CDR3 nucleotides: TGTGCCAGTAGTTCCGGGACAGGGTATTACAATGAGCAGTTCTTC. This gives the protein CASSSGTGYYNEQFF.

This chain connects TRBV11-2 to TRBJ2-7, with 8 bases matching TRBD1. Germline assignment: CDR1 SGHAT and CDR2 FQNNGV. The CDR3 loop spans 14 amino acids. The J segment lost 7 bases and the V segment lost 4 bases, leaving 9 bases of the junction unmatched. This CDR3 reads CASSWTGLLVEQYF. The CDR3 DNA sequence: TGTGCCAGCAGCTGGACAGGGCTGCTGGTTGAGCAGTACTTC. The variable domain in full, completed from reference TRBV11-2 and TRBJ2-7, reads EAGVAQSPRYKIIEKRQSVAFWCNPISGHATLYWYQQILGQGPKLLIQFQNNGVVDDSQLPKDRFSAERLKGVDSTLKIQPAKLEDSAVYLCASSWTGLLVEQYFGPGTRLTVT.

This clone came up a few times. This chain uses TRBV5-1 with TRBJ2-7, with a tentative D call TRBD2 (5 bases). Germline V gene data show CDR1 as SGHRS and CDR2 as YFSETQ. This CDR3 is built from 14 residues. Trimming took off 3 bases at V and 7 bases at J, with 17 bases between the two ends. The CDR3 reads CASSSGGGRAEQYF. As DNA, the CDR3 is TGCGCCAGCAGCTCCGGAGGCGGACGGGCAGAGCAGTACTTC.

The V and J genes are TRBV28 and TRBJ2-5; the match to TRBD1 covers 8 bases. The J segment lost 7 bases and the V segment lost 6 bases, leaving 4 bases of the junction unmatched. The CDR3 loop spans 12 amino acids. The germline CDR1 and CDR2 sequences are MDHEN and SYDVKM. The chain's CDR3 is CASRQGAGTQYF. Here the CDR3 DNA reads TGTGCCAGCAGGCAGGGGGCTGGGACCCAGTACTTC.